A selection of T cell receptor beta chains follows, all from one sample in a study of blood T cell repertoires in COVID-19. This table comes from immunoSEQ multiplex PCR, and its TCRdb copy is limited to in-frame clones, with some not included. The sample has fewer than 180,000 clones, over 65% seen once. The sequencing sample was made of peripheral blood. These receptors originate from an older man with acute or convalescent COVID-19. The CDR3 runs from the conserved cysteine through the conserved F or W. D genes are given only for firm matches.

v_gene	j_gene	d_gene	CDR3aa
TRBV11-2	TRBJ1-1	.	CASSLGATEAFF
TRBV12-3/TRBV12-4	TRBJ2-5	.	CASSLRLGETQYF
TRBV6-1	TRBJ2-3	TRBD2	CASSDGGYIDTQYF
TRBV18	TRBJ1-3	.	CASALGGADGNTIYF
TRBV5-4	TRBJ2-7	TRBD2	CASSAAGTPYEQYF
TRBV3-1/TRBV3-2	TRBJ2-7	TRBD1	CASSGNRGYEQYF
TRBV14	TRBJ1-6	.	CASSQDLGADLNSPLHF
TRBV11-2	TRBJ1-2	.	CASSLAGGGYGYTF
TRBV28	TRBJ1-5	TRBD1	CASRAWTGDSNQPQHF
TRBV11-2	TRBJ1-5	.	CASSLYSNQPQHF
TRBV9	TRBJ2-6	.	CASSGEAVGLTF
TRBV5-4	TRBJ2-1	.	CASSWAGGVNEQFF
TRBV12-3/TRBV12-4	TRBJ1-1	.	CASSPDWNTEAFF
TRBV27	TRBJ2-2	TRBD2	CASRTSGRVTVGELFF
TRBV30	TRBJ2-5	TRBD2	CAWRRKTSGQETQYF
TRBV3-1/TRBV3-2	TRBJ2-1	.	CASSQVSSHSYNEQFF
TRBV5-1	TRBJ2-2	TRBD2	CASSPRAGGLTGELFF
TRBV5-4	TRBJ1-1	.	CASSLDRRENTEAFF
TRBV28	TRBJ1-5	.	CASSFAGGGQPQHF
TRBV2	TRBJ2-2	.	CASRGTQGSGELFF
TRBV28	TRBJ2-1	TRBD1	CASSSTRGSPYNEQFF
TRBV7-2	TRBJ1-1	.	CASSRRQENTEAFF
TRBV11-2	TRBJ1-1	.	CASSPGQLEAFF
TRBV7-3	TRBJ1-3	.	CASAKDSTENTIYF
TRBV6-5	TRBJ1-6	.	CASGRGGGDSPLHF
TRBV9	TRBJ2-1	.	CASSRRTEQFF
TRBV4-2	TRBJ2-3	TRBD2	CASSQETSGGARTDTQYF
TRBV11-2	TRBJ1-1	.	CASSLGEGWHTEAFF
TRBV9	TRBJ2-1	.	CASNPGDSYNEQFF
TRBV28	TRBJ1-3	.	CASSPQAYSGNTIYF
TRBV5-8	TRBJ1-5	.	CASSSWTGGGAGNQPQHF
TRBV29-1	TRBJ2-1	.	CSGGVGPVYNEQFF
TRBV11-3	TRBJ1-6	.	CASSLGGDSPLHF
TRBV19	TRBJ2-1	TRBD2	CASSPSGGRTFNEQFF
TRBV7-9	TRBJ2-5	.	CASSSGTSQETQYF
TRBV7-9	TRBJ1-2	.	CASSLVGRGPDGYTF
TRBV20-1	TRBJ2-5	.	CSARAEETQYF
TRBV28	TRBJ2-3	.	CASSSSSSTDTQYF
TRBV6-5	TRBJ1-1	.	CASSRNRDTEAFF
TRBV14	TRBJ2-7	TRBD2	CASSRGLADEQYF
TRBV18	TRBJ2-1	.	CASSLAGYNEQFF
TRBV5-1	TRBJ2-3	.	CASSLLPGNTDTQYF
TRBV28	TRBJ1-2	.	CASSLQQQDIYGYTF
TRBV6-4	TRBJ2-2	.	CASSSSGGTGELFF
TRBV5-1	TRBJ2-7	TRBD1	CASSSNDRGLEQYF